These 11 T cell receptor beta chains were sequenced from one sample in a study of CD8 T cells in Susac syndrome. Roughly 0.45 to 1 ug RNA was reverse transcribed with random hexamers. MiXCR, run by TCRdb on the immunoSEQ multiplex PCR reads, gives a single entry per CDR3 protein. The sample gives about 430,000 distinct CDR3 sequences, roughly 85% of which show up once; around 0.12% is in the top ten. The sequencing sample was made of CD8+ T cells from PBMCs. These receptors all come from a human donor with multiple sclerosis.

The V and J genes are TRBV4-1 and TRBJ1-1; maybe TRBD1 (6 bases). This CDR3 comprises 17 residues. Germline V gene lookup returns CDR1 MGHRA and CDR2 YSYEKL. V was cut by 3 bases and J by 0 bases, with 17 bases left in between. CDR3 DNA: TGCGCCAGCAGCCACACCTCGAGGGGGGGATTGAACACTGAAGCTTTCTTT. It translates to CASSHTSRGGLNTEAFF.

The chain carries TRBV28 and TRBJ1-5, with a weak D call TRBD1 (5 bases). Between the trimmed V and J ends, which lost 4 bases and 3 bases, there was a span of 10 bases. CDR1 and CDR2 from the germline V gene are MDHEN and SYDVKM. The CDR3 totals 14 residues. The CDR3: CASSSGPNNQPQHF. CDR3 nucleotide sequence: TGTGCCAGCAGTTCGGGACCGAACAATCAGCCCCAGCATTTT.

This chain uses TRBV27 with TRBJ1-5, with a tentative D call TRBD1 (6 bases). Trimming pared 4 bases from V and 2 bases from J, leaving 12 bases between. The V gene's germline CDR1 is MNHEY and CDR2 SMNVEV (reference sequence). The CDR3 has 15 residues. CDR3 sequence reads: CASSSGVRGNQPQHF. In nucleotides, the CDR3 is TGTGCCAGCAGTTCAGGGGTTAGGGGCAATCAGCCCCAGCATTTT.

In its sample, this clonotype was seen once. The chain joins TRBV27 to TRBJ2-2; 13 bases are a match to TRBD2. The CDR3 runs to 15 residues. Germline CDR1 is MNHEY and CDR2 is SMNVEV (reference sequence). V gave up 7 bases and J gave up 7 bases; unmatched junction bases: 6. The CDR3 region has the DNA TGTGCCAGCACTGGACTAGCGGGAGTCGGCGGGGAGCTGTTTTTT. Its translation: CASTGLAGVGGELFF.

V and J are TRBV11-2 and TRBJ1-1; 7 nucleotides align to TRBD1. V lost 1 base to trimming and J lost 5 bases; unmatched junction nucleotides: 13. The CDR3 totals 17 residues. Germline V gene lookup returns CDR1 SGHAT and CDR2 FQNNGV. This CDR3 reads CASSLGLRGGKRTEAFF. CDR3 coding DNA: TGTGCCAGCAGCTTAGGACTACGAGGGGGCAAGAGAACTGAAGCTTTCTTT.

The gene calls are TRBV7-9 and TRBJ2-1, with D uncertain. The CDR3 length is 16 residues. Germline CDR1 SEHNR, CDR2 FQNEAQ (reference sequence). Trimming took 1 base from V and 6 from J, leaving 16 bases between them. The chain's CDR3 is CASSLVSRPSGNEQFF. The CDR3 nucleotides read TGTGCCAGCAGCTTAGTATCTAGGCCCTCGGGCAATGAGCAGTTCTTC.

The chain combines TRBV7-9 with TRBJ1-2; 10 bases align to TRBD1. V was pared by 5 bases and J by 7 bases, with 4 bases of the junction left unmatched. Germline loops: CDR1 SEHNR, CDR2 FQNEAQ (reference sequence). The CDR3 is made up of 13 amino acids. CDR3 in amino acids: CASSPRTGGGYTF. CDR3 sequence (DNA): TGTGCCAGCAGCCCGCGGACAGGGGGTGGCTACACCTTC.

The chain is built from TRBV28 and TRBJ2-3, with a tentative D call TRBD2 (7 bases). Trimming left V 4 bases short and J 2 bases short, with 22 bases between. The germline V gene has CDR1 MDHEN and CDR2 SYDVKM. The CDR3 loop spans 18 amino acids. DNA for the CDR3: TGTGCCAGCAGTTCCGGCCCATGGGGGGGGCCGGACACAGATACGCAGTATTTT. Translated, it gives CASSSGPWGGPDTDTQYF. Supplemented by reference TRBV28 and TRBJ2-3, the full variable domain reads DVKVTQSSRYLVKRTGEKVFLECVQDMDHENMFWYRQDPGLGLRLIYFSYDVKMKEKGDIPEGYSVSREKKERFSLILESASTNQTSMYLCASSSGPWGGPDTDTQYFGPGTRLTVL.

V is TRBV5-6 and J is TRBJ1-1; possible D gene TRBD1, 5 bases. The CDR3 sequence is 17 residues long. Deletions cut 2 bases from V and 0 bases from J, with 17 bases between. Germline V gene lookup returns CDR1 SGHDT and CDR2 YYEEEE. The chain's CDR3 is CASSLLEGHWMNTEAFF. The CDR3 region has the DNA TGTGCCAGCAGCTTATTGGAGGGGCACTGGATGAACACTGAAGCTTTCTTT.

CDR3 DNA: TGTGCCAGCATGGAGAGCAATCAGCCCCAGCATTTT. Translating gives CASMESNQPQHF. V is TRBV6-2 or TRBV6-3 and J is TRBJ1-5; the D is unclear. The V gene's germline CDR1 is MNHEY and CDR2 SVGEGT. The CDR3 is made up of 12 amino acids. V was shortened by 7 bases and J by 1 base, with 5 bases between the two germline ends.

This clonotype was seen a handful of times. J is TRBJ2-7 and V is TRBV11-2, with TRBD2 as a possible D gene (6 bases). CDR1 SGHAT and CDR2 FQNNGV come from the germline V gene. With 2 bases removed from V and 5 bases from J, the gap between germline ends came to 13 bases. The CDR3 is 14 amino acids. The CDR3 DNA is TGTGCCAGCAGCTTAAGGGGAGGTATGAACGAGCAGTACTTC. Its protein product is CASSLRGGMNEQYF.